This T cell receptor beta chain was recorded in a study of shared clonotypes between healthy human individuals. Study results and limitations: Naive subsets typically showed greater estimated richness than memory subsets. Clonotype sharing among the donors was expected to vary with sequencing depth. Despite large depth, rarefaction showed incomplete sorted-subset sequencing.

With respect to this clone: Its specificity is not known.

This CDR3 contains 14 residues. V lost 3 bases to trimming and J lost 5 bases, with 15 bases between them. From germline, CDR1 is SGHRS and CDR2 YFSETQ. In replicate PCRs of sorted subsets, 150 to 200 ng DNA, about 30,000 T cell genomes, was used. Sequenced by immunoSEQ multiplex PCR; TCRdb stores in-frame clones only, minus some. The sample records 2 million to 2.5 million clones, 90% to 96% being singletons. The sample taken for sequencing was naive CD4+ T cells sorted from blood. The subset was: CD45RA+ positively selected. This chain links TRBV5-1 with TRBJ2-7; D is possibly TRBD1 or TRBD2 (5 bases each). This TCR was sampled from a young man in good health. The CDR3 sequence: CASSWGWGDDEQYF. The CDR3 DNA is TGCGCCAGCAGCTGGGGGTGGGGCGACGACGAGCAGTACTTC.